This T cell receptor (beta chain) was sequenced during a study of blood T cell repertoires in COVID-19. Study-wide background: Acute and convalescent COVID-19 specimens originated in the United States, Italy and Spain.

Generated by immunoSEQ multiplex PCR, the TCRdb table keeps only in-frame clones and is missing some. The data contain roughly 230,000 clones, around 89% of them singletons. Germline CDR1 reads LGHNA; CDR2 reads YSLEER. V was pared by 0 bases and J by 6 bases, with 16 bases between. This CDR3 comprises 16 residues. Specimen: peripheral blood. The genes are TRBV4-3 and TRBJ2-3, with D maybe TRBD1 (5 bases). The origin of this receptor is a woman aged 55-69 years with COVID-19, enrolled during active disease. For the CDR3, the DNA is TGCGCCAGCAGCCAAGATCGGGCAGGGCTGTGGGATACGCAGTATTTT. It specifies CASSQDRAGLWDTQYF.